The source of this TCR beta chain is a study of T cells in Graves' hyperthyroidism and ophthalmopathy. Patients showing uncontrolled infection, other autoimmune disease, pregnancy or lactation were ineligible. This sample holds PBMCs from 8 to 10 ml fresh peripheral blood. There were TCR beta CDR3 regions amplified from RNA transcripts. Primed by the HTBI set, a first-round RT-PCR was run on the TCR CDR3. MiXCR was run by TCRdb on the multiplex PCR reads, yielding one entry per CDR3 protein. The sample holds over 650,000 distinct CDR3 sequences, about a sixth seen once. Material for sequencing was blood. The origin of this receptor is a man aged 18 to 30 with Graves' hyperthyroidism.

CDR3 sequence (DNA): TGCAGTGCTAGATCATGGGACAGGGTCGACGGGGAGCTGTTTTTT. It encodes CSARSWDRVDGELFF. The V call is TRBV20-1, the J call TRBJ2-2; 9 nucleotides align to TRBD1. The CDR3 spans 15 residues. Germline CDR1 and CDR2: DFQATT and SNEGSKA (reference sequence). J gave up 7 bases and V 2 bases, and 8 bases lay outside the gene matches.